A single sample is the source of the 30 T cell receptor beta chains below, sequenced in a study of blood T cells in healthy people across ages. Combining a sample-barcoded 5' primer with a J-beta primer mix, a second PCR ran for roughly 6 to 12 cycles. From the 5' RACE reads, TCRdb called clonotypes with MiXCR, one entry per CDR3 protein. This table has around 1.5 million distinct CDR3 sequences, about 31% appearing once. The source material was blood. These TCRs come from a woman in her 30s in good health.

This clonotype was detected only a few times. The chain couples TRBV5-1 to TRBJ2-7, with D uncertain. Germline CDR1 SGHRS, CDR2 YFSETQ. Between the trimmed V and J ends, which lost 4 bases and 5 bases, there was a span of 13 bases. CDR3 size: 13 residues. The chain's CDR3 is CASSEIPDDEQYF. The CDR3 nucleotides are TGCGCCAGCAGCGAAATACCAGATGACGAGCAGTACTTC.

The gene calls are TRBV6-2 or TRBV6-3 and TRBJ1-2; 10 bases align to TRBD1. Germline V lookup: CDR1 MNHEY, CDR2 SVGEGT. The CDR3 has 14 residues. V lost 5 bases, J lost 6 bases, and 6 bases stayed unmatched. The CDR3 spells CASSRQGACDGYTF. Written as DNA, the CDR3 is TGTGCCAGCAGTAGACAGGGGGCATGCGATGGCTACACCTTC.

The rearrangement uses TRBV27 and TRBJ2-1, with D possibly TRBD2 on 6 matching bases. In germline, CDR1 is MNHEY, CDR2 SMNVEV (reference sequence). The length of the CDR3 is 16 residues. Trimming stripped 0 bases from V and 9 bases from J, with 18 bases between. The DNA of the CDR3 is TGTGCCAGCAGTTTATCGCGAGGCGTGACTAGGGGTGAGCAGTTCTTC. This gives the protein CASSLSRGVTRGEQFF.

The chain has TRBV20-1 and TRBJ1-6, with D unresolved. Germline V gene data show CDR1 as DFQATT and CDR2 as SNEGSKA (reference sequence). The V end was cut by 1 base, the J end by 4 bases, with 20 bases between. The CDR3 has 18 residues. The CDR3 is CSARVRDPNTPYNSPLHF. In DNA, the CDR3 is TGCAGTGCTAGAGTCCGTGATCCCAACACGCCTTATAATTCACCCCTCCACTTT.

V and J are TRBV20-1 and TRBJ2-5; D unresolved. Germline assignment: CDR1 DFQATT and CDR2 SNEGSKA (reference sequence). V lost 5 bases and J 2 bases, leaving 9 bases between the germline ends. CDR3 length: 12 amino acids. CDR3 bases: TGCAGTGCTCCCGGGTCTCAAGAGACCCAGTACTTC. It specifies CSAPGSQETQYF.

There are many counts of this clonotype. This chain joins TRBV20-1 and TRBJ2-1; 8 positions match TRBD1. This CDR3 spans 17 amino acids. V shed 0 bases and J 1 base; nucleotides not matched to a gene: 8. Germline-derived CDR1 and CDR2 are DFQATT and SNEGSKA (reference sequence). The CDR3 DNA sequence: TGCAGTGCTAGAGATAGCCAGGGGGCTGGGTCCTACAATGAGCAGTTCTTC. Encoded protein: CSARDSQGAGSYNEQFF.

Details on this clonotype: The junction departs from germline at one end; a sequencing error may be responsible. The rearrangement links TRBV5-1 to TRBJ2-5; D may be TRBD2 (6 bases). CDR1 is SGHRS and CDR2 is YFSETQ in the germline V gene. The CDR3 runs 14 residues. For the CDR3, the DNA is TGCGCCGGCAGCTTGGGGGACTCCCAAGAGACCCAGTACTTC. Protein: CAGSLGDSQETQYF.

This clonotype was counted between two and nine times. This chain uses TRBV27 with TRBJ1-5; D call uncertain. CDR3 size: 15 residues. Germline values: CDR1 MNHEY, CDR2 SMNVEV (reference sequence). Between the trimmed V and J ends, which lost 6 bases and 3 bases, there was a span of 15 bases. The CDR3 loop is CASRQTGQSNQPQHF. CDR3 in DNA: TGTGCCAGCAGACAAACCGGCCAGTCCAATCAGCCCCAGCATTTT.

This clonotype has more than one count but fewer than ten. V is TRBV4-1 and J is TRBJ1-1; D not certain. V was clipped by 5 bases and J by 1 base, with 8 bases between them. CDR3 length: 13 residues. Germline CDR1 reads MGHRA; CDR2 reads YSYEKL. The CDR3 sequence: CASSTARNTEAFF. The CDR3, as DNA: TGCGCCAGCAGCACCGCAAGGAACACTGAAGCTTTCTTT.

This clonotype has more than one count but fewer than ten. Germline and junction disagree at one end, which may indicate a read error. The V gene is TRBV7-2, the J gene TRBJ2-3, with D possibly TRBD1 on 5 matching bases. Per the germline V gene, CDR1 is SGHTA and CDR2 is FQGNSA. The CDR3 is 14 amino acids. This CDR3 is CASSLRRVTGTQYF. DNA of the CDR3: TGTGCCAGCAGCTTACGAAGGGTAACAGGTACGCAGTATTTT.

V gene TRBV5-1 combines with J gene TRBJ1-5, with D uncertain. Trimming removed 0 bases at V and 3 bases at J, with 7 bases between. CDR1 SGHRS and CDR2 YFSETQ come from the germline V gene. CDR3 length: 14 amino acids. The CDR3 nucleotides are TGCGCCAGCAGCTTGGACGCGGACAATCAGCCCCAGCATTTT. This codes for CASSLDADNQPQHF.

This chain uses TRBV9 with TRBJ2-1; D perhaps matches TRBD2 (5 bases). Germline CDR1 SGDLS, CDR2 YYNGEE. Between the trimmed V and J ends, which lost 0 bases and 8 bases, there was a span of 18 bases. The length of the CDR3 is 16 residues. CDR3 region: CASSVAVAGMVDEQFF. Written as DNA, the CDR3 is TGTGCCAGCAGCGTAGCAGTAGCCGGGATGGTGGATGAGCAGTTCTTC. The full variable domain, rest sourced from reference TRBV9 and TRBJ2-1, is DSGVTQTPKHLITATGQRVTLRCSPRSGDLSVYWYQQSLDQGLQFLIQYYNGEERAKGNILERFSAQQFPDLHSELNLSSLELGDSALYFCASSVAVAGMVDEQFFGPGTRLTVL.

This clonotype was observed a few times. This chain uses TRBV7-6 with TRBJ2-3, with TRBD2 matching 10 bases. Trimming cost V 3 bases and J 2 bases; bases outside gene matches: 5. The CDR3 has 16 residues. Germline V gene sequence: CDR1 SGHVS, CDR2 FNYEAQ. For the CDR3, the DNA is TGTGCCAGCAGCTTTCTAGCGGGGGCCCTCACAGATACGCAGTATTTT. This translates into CASSFLAGALTDTQYF.

The rearrangement links TRBV6-1 to TRBJ2-2, with TRBD2 matching over 10 bases. Germline assignment: CDR1 MNHNS and CDR2 SASEGT. J was trimmed by 5 bases and V by 6 bases; bases with no gene match: 15. The CDR3 has 18 amino acids. DNA for the CDR3: TGTGCCAGCAGCCATCTAGCGGGAGTTATCCTAGAGACCGGGGAGCTGTTTTTT. Its protein product is CASSHLAGVILETGELFF.

The genes are TRBV28 and TRBJ1-1; maybe TRBD1 (5 bases). V lost 7 bases and J lost 4, with 16 bases in between. The CDR3 length is 14 residues. Germline V gene lookup returns CDR1 MDHEN and CDR2 SYDVKM. The CDR3 DNA reads TGTGCCAGCATTCAAGGCGGGGGGAGCACTGAAGCTTTCTTT. Its protein product is CASIQGGGSTEAFF.

The gene calls are TRBV7-9 and TRBJ2-2; tentative D call: TRBD2 (5 bases). The germline gives CDR1 SEHNR, CDR2 FQNEAQ (reference sequence). The CDR3 totals 14 residues. Trimming removed 8 bases from V and 7 bases from J, with 17 bases in between. The DNA for the CDR3 is TGTGCCAGCGCATCCTATGCGGGTAGCGGGGAGCTGTTTTTT. Translated: CASASYAGSGELFF.

This clonotype was seen more than once but under ten times. This chain links TRBV9 with TRBJ1-2, with 10 positions matching TRBD1. Germline CDR1 and CDR2: SGDLS and YYNGEE. The junction had 3 bases not matched to a gene; V was cut back by 3 bases and J by 7 bases. The CDR3 extends over 13 amino acids. The CDR3 protein is CASSAGQGTGYTF. DNA of the CDR3: TGTGCCAGCAGCGCGGGACAGGGGACTGGCTACACCTTC.

This clonotype was seen only a few times. V usage is TRBV6-1 and J usage is TRBJ1-2, with TRBD1 matching 7 bases. This CDR3 contains 12 residues. The J segment lost 4 bases and the V segment lost 7 bases, leaving 3 bases of the junction unmatched. Germline values: CDR1 MNHNS, CDR2 SASEGT. The CDR3 DNA is TGTGCCAGCAACGCAGGGGGCTATGGCTACACCTTC. Translation: CASNAGGYGYTF.

This clonotype was counted a few times. The chain joins TRBV3-1 to TRBJ2-1; TRBD1 agrees at 7 bases. The CDR3 contains 14 residues. Germline trimming cut 4 bases from V and 4 bases from J; bases unmatched to any gene: 4. Germline V gene sequence: CDR1 LGHDT, CDR2 YNNKEL (reference sequence). Written as DNA, the CDR3 is TGTGCCAGCAGCCCGGGACAGCAATACAATGAGCAGTTCTTC. Amino acids: CASSPGQQYNEQFF.

This chain connects TRBV5-1 to TRBJ2-5, with 8 bases that match TRBD2. The closer fit of TRBJ2-7 to the DNA end suggests the J call may be wrong. CDR1 is SGHRS and CDR2 is YFSETQ in the germline V gene. The CDR3 runs to 14 residues. CDR3 protein: CASSSPGLDDEQYF. The CDR3 DNA follows: TGCGCCAGCAGCTCACCGGGACTAGATGACGAGCAGTACTTC.

This chain links TRBV5-6 with TRBJ2-5, with a tentative D call TRBD2 (5 bases). Germline lookup yields CDR1 SGHDT and CDR2 YYEEEE. Trimming shortened V by 6 bases and J by 0 bases, and 21 bases separated the two germline ends. The CDR3 has 17 amino acids. This CDR3 is CASTQYPGGQNQETQYF. In DNA, the CDR3 is TGTGCCAGCACCCAATACCCCGGAGGCCAAAACCAAGAGACCCAGTACTTC.

The sample holds many counts of this clonotype. This sequence joins TRBV5-1 and TRBJ2-7; D is perhaps TRBD2 (7 bases). The CDR3 is made up of 15 amino acids. V lost 0 bases, J lost 2 bases, and 12 bases lay in between. The germline V gene has CDR1 SGHRS and CDR2 YFSETQ. CDR3 region: CASSLGRGGTYEQYF. The CDR3 bases are TGCGCCAGCAGCTTGGGACGCGGGGGCACCTACGAGCAGTACTTC. Together with reference TRBV5-1 and TRBJ2-7, the CDR3 gives the full variable domain: KAGVTQTPRYLIKTRGQQVTLSCSPISGHRSVSWYQQTPGQGLQFLFEYFSETQRNKGNFPGRFSGRQFSNSRSEMNVSTLELGDSALYLCASSLGRGGTYEQYFGPGTRLTVT.

In this sample, this clonotype turned up many times. V is TRBV7-2 and J is TRBJ2-1; D call uncertain. This CDR3 contains 13 residues. V shed 5 bases and J shed 8 bases, with 13 bases lying between them. The germline gives CDR1 SGHTA, CDR2 FQGNSA. In DNA form, the CDR3 reads TGTGCCAGCAGCGCCATCCGAGGTGATGAGCAGTTCTTC. Its protein product is CASSAIRGDEQFF. The full variable domain, its missing parts supplied by reference TRBV7-2 and TRBJ2-1, is GAGVSQSPSNKVTEKGKDVELRCDPISGHTALYWYRQSLGQGLEFLIYFQGNSAPDKSGLPSDRFSAERTGGSVSTLTIQRTQQEDSAVYLCASSAIRGDEQFFGPGTRLTVL.

The chain recombines TRBV28 with TRBJ1-1, with D possibly matching TRBD1 (6 bases). The CDR3 consists of 16 residues. Between the trimmed V and J ends, which lost 3 bases and 1 base, there was a span of 15 bases. Germline V gene lookup returns CDR1 MDHEN and CDR2 SYDVKM. CDR3 in DNA: TGTGCCAGCAGTTTCGGGGGGGCTAGATCGAACACTGAAGCTTTCTTT. Its translation: CASSFGGARSNTEAFF.

The rearrangement links TRBV3-1 to TRBJ2-4; no clear D. Germline V gene sequence: CDR1 LGHDT, CDR2 YNNKEL (reference sequence). Trimming shortened V by 2 bases and J by 11 bases, and 13 bases separated the two germline ends. CDR3 size: 13 residues. CDR3 in DNA: TGTGCCAGCAGCCAATATAGCCTCGGAGTTCAGTACTTC. Translation gives CASSQYSLGVQYF.

The CDR3 loop reads CASGTGLGEQYF. CDR3 DNA: TGTGCCAGTGGGACAGGTCTGGGCGAGCAGTACTTC. The chain is built from TRBV6-1 and TRBJ2-7; TRBD1 matches 8 bases. V lost 9 bases and J lost 6; bases outside the gene matches: 7. CDR1 is MNHNS, CDR2 SASEGT, per germline. The CDR3 consists of 12 residues.

V and J are TRBV25-1 and TRBJ1-2; the D gene is possibly TRBD1 (6 bases). Trimming removed 6 bases at V and 8 bases at J, with 16 bases between. Per the germline V gene, CDR1 is MGHDK and CDR2 is SYGVNS. The CDR3 totals 13 residues. This CDR3 reads CASSAGGARGYTF. CDR3 DNA: TGTGCCAGCAGCGCCGGGGGGGCACGGGGCTACACCTTC.

The chain carries TRBV4-1 and TRBJ2-7, with 7 bases that match TRBD1. V lost 5 bases and J lost 5; bases outside the gene matches: 6. In germline, CDR1 is MGHRA, CDR2 YSYEKL. The CDR3 has 13 amino acids. The CDR3 reads CASSYVGTDEQYF. In nucleotides, the CDR3 is TGCGCCAGCAGCTACGTAGGGACAGACGAGCAGTACTTC.

This chain connects TRBV4-1 to TRBJ1-4; no reliable D call. The CDR3 extends over 14 amino acids. Germline lookup yields CDR1 MGHRA and CDR2 YSYEKL. Trimming took 4 bases from V and 8 from J, leaving 14 bases between them. CDR3 bases: TGCGCCAGCAGCCTGTCCCGGGTTGGGGAAAAACTGTTTTTT. Translating gives CASSLSRVGEKLFF.

The chain links TRBV3-1 to TRBJ2-7; D call uncertain. CDR1 is LGHDT, CDR2 YNNKEL, per germline (reference sequence). V was cut by 4 bases and J by 7 bases, with 11 bases left in between. The CDR3 contains 12 residues. In DNA form, the CDR3 reads TGTGCCAGCAGCCTCCGTTACACGGAGCAGTACTTC. Its translation is CASSLRYTEQYF.